Here is one TCR beta chain with its context. These data originate in a study of CD8 T cells in Susac syndrome. TEMRA cells were FACS-enriched, unlike CD8+ and CD4+ T cells, which were negatively isolated. Random hexamers were used to reverse transcribe an amount of about 0.5 to 1 ug RNA. It was immunoSEQ multiplex PCR that amplified TCR beta CDR3 across 54 Vbeta and 13 Jbeta. TCRdb ran MiXCR on the immunoSEQ multiplex PCR reads and lists one entry per CDR3 protein. Counted here are roughly 120,000 distinct CDR3 sequences, roughly 94% occurring once; the ten biggest clones make up 0.095% to 0.15%. The CDR3 loop spans 15 amino acids. The germline V gene has CDR1 LGHNA and CDR2 YSLEER. V lost 0 bases to trimming and J lost 2 bases, with 10 bases between them.

The TCR sequence derives from a human donor with multiple sclerosis. V and J are TRBV4-3 and TRBJ1-2; a possible D gene is TRBD1 (5 bases). Sequenced material: CD4+ T cells from PBMCs. The CDR3 bases are TGCGCCAGCAGCCAAGAATGGCAGGGCAACTATGGCTACACCTTC. It yields the protein CASSQEWQGNYGYTF.